This TCR beta chain is drawn from a study of blood T cells in healthy people across ages. Primers used in a second PCR of about 7 to 11 cycles were a sample-barcoded 5' primer and a J-beta primer mix. MiXCR was run by TCRdb on the 5' RACE reads, yielding one entry per CDR3 protein. The sample holds more than 1 million distinct CDR3 sequences, 45% seen once. The CDR3 is 15 residues long. Per the germline V gene, CDR1 is SEHNR and CDR2 is FQNEAQ (reference sequence). The V end lost 4 bases, the J end lost 3 bases, and 14 bases lay between the germline ends. This sequence joins TRBV7-9 and TRBJ2-3, with a weak D call TRBD2 (5 bases). The clonotype originates from a woman aged 55-70 years in good health. Sequencing was done on a sample of blood. CDR3 in DNA: TGTGCCAGCAGCTCAGATTACGGGGATACAGATACGCAGTATTTT. Translating gives CASSSDYGDTDTQYF.